This TCR beta chain came from a study of PD-1 blockade in classical Hodgkin lymphoma. Study-wide results and limits: Exclusion covered patients beginning nivolumab under 1 year post-ASCT. Causes of the repertoire differences remain undefined, possibly disease activity or prior therapy. CD4+ TCR diversity, unlike CD8+, rose significantly by C4D1.

Every patient relapsed after autologous stem cell transplantation, and brentuximab vedotin exposure varied. Complete response, partial response or progressive disease constituted the best response categories observed. Here immunoSEQ multiplex PCR was the method, and the copy in TCRdb shows in-frame clones only, minus some. The sample consists of 55,000 to 75,000 clones, about 64% of them appearing once. About this clone: The antigen remains undetermined.

Losses at the gene ends were 3 bases for V and 6 bases for J; bases not matched to a gene: 11. CDR3 length: 15 amino acids. Germline CDR1 and CDR2: LNHDA and SQIVND (reference sequence). The chain links TRBV19 to TRBJ2-7, with TRBD1 matching over 7 bases. This TCR was sampled from a human donor with classical Hodgkin lymphoma. Sequenced material: peripheral blood mononuclear cells (PBMCs), taken before the second cycle of nivolumab. This CDR3 reads CASSIWFGTESEQYF. CDR3 DNA sequence: TGTGCCAGTAGTATTTGGTTCGGGACAGAATCCGAGCAGTACTTC.